This T cell receptor beta chain is from a study of blood T cell repertoires in COVID-19. Study information: Samples came from the United States, Italy and Spain, spanning acute and convalescent COVID-19. PBMCs, B-cell-depleted T cells, or T cells were the source of the cDNA or gDNA that made up the material.

As originally analysed: Using reference gene primer amplification, nucleated cell counts were estimated. Produced via immunoSEQ multiplex PCR; TCRdb's table is partial and in-frame only. Clonal size and the V and J genes are those of that table, whereas D and trimming came from the DNA. The data show more than 110,000 clones, with approximately 79% seen just once and approximately 3.6% held by the top ten. The CDR3 is made up of 13 amino acids. The V gene lost 3 bases and the J gene lost 4 bases, with 9 bases spanning the gap. Germline V gives CDR1 LGHNA, CDR2 YSLEER. This clone appeared a few times. The gene calls are TRBV4-3 and TRBJ1-2, with D perhaps matching TRBD1 (6 bases). Sequencing input: peripheral blood. This sequence originates from a man in his sixties with acute or convalescent COVID-19. The CDR3 region is CASSQETGYGYTF. The DNA for the CDR3 is TGCGCCAGCAGCCAGGAGACAGGCTATGGCTACACCTTC.